The T cell receptor (beta chain) under discussion was sequenced for a study of blood T cell repertoires in COVID-19. Study overall: From the United States, Italy and Spain came samples of acute and convalescent COVID-19.

To note about this clone: Other nucleotide sequences in the sample specify the same CDR3.

V dropped 3 bases and J dropped 5; count of bases not matched to a gene: 6. CDR1 is KGHSH and CDR2 is LQKENI in the germline V gene. The length of the CDR3 is 14 residues. Some clones are missing from TCRdb's copy, which holds only in-frame ones; the method was immunoSEQ multiplex PCR. The data contain a few hundred thousand clones, over 75% of them singletons. The receptor comes from a man aged 30-40 years who had recovered from COVID-19. The chain is built from TRBV18 and TRBJ1-1; 7 nucleotides agree with TRBD1. Sequences were obtained from peripheral blood. CDR3 bases: TGTGCCAGCTCACCGCGACAGGGTCAGACTGAAGCTTTCTTT. Translating gives CASSPRQGQTEAFF.